What follows describes a single TCR beta chain. This clonotype showed up many times. Its antigen is currently not known. The sample holds no much larger clone one base away, and base qualities are not on file. This entry belongs to a study of T cells after yellow fever vaccination (dated by TCRdb to between 2018 and 2021). Broadly, across the study: Libraries from fractions with low cell numbers were prepared with the SMART-Seq v4 Ultra Low Input RNA kit. Two healthy male donors, one aged 18 to 30 and one aged 30 to 40 years, made up the cohort. Bulk TCR alpha and beta repertoires were sequenced longitudinally to track T-cell clones before and after primary and booster YFV17D yellow fever vaccination. Blood samples were taken at several timepoints before and after primary and secondary immunization, and bulk PBMC replicates and cell subsets were isolated. What the research found in general, with its limitations: A small share of clonotypes occurred in both CD4 and CD8 compartments, likely arising from convergent recombination. Computational filtering was needed because FACS-sorted repertoires could contain abundant contaminating clonotypes from the bulk population. The secondary T-cell response was found to be weaker but faster than the primary response, with a peak reached on day 5 rather than on day 15. The study included only a couple of donors, which limits how far the findings can be generalized. Most clones expanded after primary vaccination (about 95% of CD4 and approximately 86% of CD8) were re-detected after the booster, suggesting that broad memory maintenance occurred.

Measured from the cysteine to the phenylalanine, the CDR3 is 17 residues long. Only the CDR3 region is kept as DNA, spanning 51 bases read in frame from base 1. V is cut back by 6 bases and J by 5 bases, with 16 bases in the junction unmatched. The CDR1 and CDR2 encoded by the germline V gene are SGHVS and FQNEAQ. The treatment or condition label corresponds to: live attenuated yellow fever vaccine strain. A standard Ficoll-Paque protocol was used to isolate PBMCs from peripheral blood. Dynabeads CD4 and CD8 positive selection kits were used to isolate CD4 and CD8 T-cell fractions. TriZol was used to extract RNA from bulk PBMCs, from CD4 and CD8 fractions, and from dextramer-positive and dextramer-negative fractions. TCR cDNA was synthesized by 5'RACE template switching, which introduced a universal primer site and unique molecular identifiers. Priming for cDNA synthesis came from both the TCR alpha and TCR beta constant segments. Two PCR steps were used to amplify libraries, with sample barcodes and sequencing adapters being added in the second step. Sequencing of libraries was performed on Illumina HiSeq 2500 (2x100 bp) or NovaSeq (2x150 bp). Per the original workflow: Reads were demultiplexed and collapsed into UMI consensus sequences with MIGEC, and V(D)J alignment was performed with MiXCR. Vaccine-responding clonotypes were defined with edgeR using replicate PBMC samples, requiring FDR below 0.01 and a log2 fold change above 5 up to day 15. Each bulk clonotype was labeled CD4 or CD8 based on which sequenced repertoire, CD4 or CD8, contained the clonotype at higher abundance. The public reads were quality trimmed at Q25 with fastp and then assembled into clones with MiXCR by TCRdb, keeping productive beta chains. Merged by CDR3 protein, the rows form single entries marked with the most common genes and DNA. V and J calls and clone size were set by TCRdb, not the authors. The sample table holds under 150,000 distinct CDR3 sequences, of which roughly 8% were seen once. Of the sample, roughly 0.73% falls within the top ten clones.

The specimen was CD4+ T cells sorted from PBMCs, collected 5 days after the yellow fever booster vaccination. The rearrangement combines TRBV7-8 with TRBJ2-3, with 8 central nucleotides matching TRBD2. This clonotype originated in a man younger than 40 who received the YFV17D yellow fever vaccine. The nucleotides read TGTGCCAGCAGTAGAGAAGGGGGACTAGTCCTCCTAGATACGCAGTATTTT. Its coded protein is CASSREGGLVLLDTQYF.